A selection of T cell receptor beta chains follows, all from one sample in a study of cytomegalovirus exposure and HLA in healthy donors. Clones were read by immunoSEQ multiplex PCR, and TCRdb kept only the in-frame ones, dropping some. The sample yields 120,000 or so clones, roughly 78% seen once. The sample consisted of PBMCs. All receptors come from a man aged 25 to 40 in good health and CMV-seronegative. Both conserved end residues are part of each CDR3. The D gene is left open where the match is weak. For some rows the clone size is stated as once, few or many, or as a class when expanded; others skip it.

>12|TRBD2|TRBJ2-1|NA|TRBV29-1
CSGGGGYNEQFF
TGCAGCGGCGGGGGGGGTTACAATGAGCAGTTCTTC
>15|NA|TRBJ2-1|NA|TRBV5-1
CASSFRDGGVGEQFF
TGCGCCAGCAGCTTCCGGGACGGAGGGGTCGGTGAGCAGTTCTTC
>14|NA|TRBJ1-3|NA|TRBV5-1
CASSLVGAGNTIYF
TGCGCCAGCAGCTTGGTGGGAGCCGGAAACACCATATATTTT
>15|NA|TRBJ2-7|NA|TRBV4-2
CASSQTRDPSYEQYF
TGTGCCAGCAGCCAAACCAGGGATCCCTCCTACGAGCAGTACTTC
>13|TRBD2|TRBJ2-5|NA|TRBV29-1
CSGSAGGQETQYF
TGCAGCGGTTCAGCGGGGGGCCAAGAGACCCAGTACTTC
>14|TRBD1|TRBJ2-5|NA|TRBV5-6
CASSLASGGETQYF
TGTGCCAGCAGCTTGGCTTCAGGGGGAGAGACCCAGTACTTC
>15|NA|TRBJ1-3|NA|TRBV7-2
CASTQGGAHGNTIYF
TGTGCCAGCACCCAGGGAGGGGCCCATGGAAACACCATATATTTT
>12|NA|TRBJ2-3|NA|TRBV2
CASSLDTDTQYF
TGTGCCAGCAGTCTAGACACAGATACGCAGTATTTT
>13|TRBD1|TRBJ2-7|NA|TRBV6-5
CAIRTGGQAEQYF
TGTGCCATCAGAACAGGGGGTCAAGCCGAGCAGTACTTC
>15|TRBD2|TRBJ2-7|NA|TRBV27
CASSREVTYPYEQYF
TGTGCCAGCAGTCGGGAGGTCACCTATCCCTACGAGCAGTACTTC
>15|TRBD2|TRBJ2-7|NA|TRBV5-1
CASSLTTSGSYEQYF
TGCGCCAGCAGCTTAACGACTAGCGGATCCTACGAGCAGTACTTC
>12|NA|TRBJ2-7|once|TRBV29-1
CSGGQRGYEQYF
TGCAGCGGGGGACAGCGGGGGTACGAGCAGTACTTC
>14|NA|TRBJ2-3|NA|TRBV19
CASSTWTAQDTQYF
TGTGCCAGTAGTACGTGGACAGCCCAAGATACGCAGTATTTT
>16|NA|TRBJ1-6|NA|TRBV9
CASSVGVNRANSPLHF
TGTGCCAGCAGCGTAGGGGTCAACAGAGCTAATTCACCCCTCCACTTT
>14|NA|TRBJ2-7|NA|TRBV5-5
CASRSLYGVGEQYF
TGTGCCAGCAGGTCCTTGTACGGGGTAGGCGAGCAGTACTTC
>16|TRBD1|TRBJ1-1|NA|TRBV4-3
CASSQDYSRGRTEAFF
TGCGCCAGCAGCCAAGATTACAGCAGGGGGCGGACTGAAGCTTTCTTT
>16|TRBD1|TRBJ2-7|NA|TRBV15
CATSRSIGQGDYEQYF
TGTGCCACCAGCAGATCTATAGGACAGGGGGACTACGAGCAGTACTTC
>15|TRBD1|TRBJ1-4|NA|TRBV5-6
CASSSPGQGNAKLFF
TGTGCCAGCAGCTCACCGGGACAGGGTAATGCAAAACTGTTTTTT
>13|NA|TRBJ2-2|few|TRBV27
CASTGNRAGELFF
TGTGCCAGCACAGGGAACCGGGCCGGGGAGCTGTTTTTT
>14|TRBD1|TRBJ1-2|once|TRBV5-5
CASSSTGTGDGYTF
TGTGCCAGCAGCTCTACCGGGACAGGGGATGGCTACACCTTC
>14|NA|TRBJ2-3|NA|TRBV9
CASSAGLTVDTQYF
TGTGCCAGCAGCGCCGGACTGACCGTAGATACGCAGTATTTT
>15|TRBD1|TRBJ1-4|once|TRBV9
CASSIRGTVNEKLFF
TGTGCCAGCAGCATACGTGGGACAGTTAATGAAAAACTGTTTTTT
>18|TRBD1|TRBJ2-3|NA|TRBV5-1
CASSIGQGTYSSTDTQYF
TGCGCCAGCAGCATTGGACAGGGTACCTATTCTAGCACAGATACGCAGTATTTT
>14|NA|TRBJ2-5|once|TRBV7-2
CASSATRGAKTQYF
TGTGCCAGCAGCGCCACACGGGGGGCAAAGACCCAGTACTTC
>16|TRBD2|TRBJ2-1|NA|TRBV7-2
CASSLGGTIPLNEQFF
TGTGCCAGCAGCTTAGGCGGGACTATCCCTCTTAATGAGCAGTTCTTC
>14|NA|TRBJ1-5|NA|TRBV7-9
CASSSAGGNQPQHF
TGTGCCAGCAGCTCCGCCGGGGGCAATCAGCCCCAGCATTTT
>16|NA|TRBJ2-1|NA|TRBV27
CASSLGRGPPYNEQFF
TGTGCCAGCAGTTTAGGCAGGGGACCCCCTTACAATGAGCAGTTCTTC
>15|NA|TRBJ1-1|NA|TRBV9
CASSAAGRVGTEAFF
TGTGCCAGCAGCGCGGCGGGGAGGGTCGGGACTGAAGCTTTCTTT
>13|TRBD1|TRBJ2-7|few|TRBV7-2
CASSLGLRGEQYF
TGTGCCAGCAGCTTAGGCCTCAGGGGGGAGCAGTACTTC
>14|TRBD1|TRBJ2-2|NA|TRBV10-3
CAISDPTGVGELFF
TGTGCCATCAGTGACCCTACAGGGGTCGGGGAGCTGTTTTTT
>18|NA|TRBJ1-1|NA|TRBV5-1
CASSLILSRQSMNTEAFF
TGCGCCAGCAGCTTGATTTTGTCCAGACAAAGCATGAACACTGAAGCTTTCTTT
>15|TRBD1|TRBJ2-3|NA|TRBV6-1
CASSPRDRAPDTQYF
TGTGCCAGCAGTCCCCGGGACAGGGCCCCGGATACGCAGTATTTT
>17|TRBD2|TRBJ2-3|NA|TRBV5-1
CASSLGSGGAITDTQYF
TGCGCCAGCAGCTTGGGGAGCGGGGGGGCGATCACAGATACGCAGTATTTT
>15|TRBD1|TRBJ2-7|NA|TRBV6-6
CASSPRDRASYEQYF
TGTGCCAGCAGCCCCCGGGACAGGGCCTCCTACGAGCAGTACTTC
>14|NA|TRBJ2-2|NA|TRBV30
CAWNSVAGTGELFF
TGTGCCTGGAACAGTGTCGCGGGCACCGGGGAGCTGTTTTTT
>15|TRBD2|TRBJ2-3|once|TRBV13
CASSPKLAGTDTQYF
TGTGCCAGCAGCCCCAAACTAGCGGGCACAGATACGCAGTATTTT
>15|NA|TRBJ1-4|few|TRBV5-4
CASSLKSSGDEKLFF
TGTGCCAGCAGCTTGAAGTCATCCGGAGATGAAAAACTGTTTTTT
>14|NA|TRBJ2-2|NA|TRBV6-1
CATTRTANTGELFF
TGTGCCACCACAAGGACAGCGAACACCGGGGAGCTGTTTTTT
>18|NA|TRBJ1-1|many|TRBV19
CASSPPRRVGALNTEAFF
TGTGCCAGTAGTCCTCCTCGCAGGGTAGGGGCCTTGAACACTGAAGCTTTCTTT
>16|NA|TRBJ2-7|NA|TRBV7-9
CASSFGARGFTYEQYF
TGTGCCAGCAGCTTTGGAGCCAGGGGCTTTACCTACGAGCAGTACTTC
>14|NA|TRBJ1-1|NA|TRBV5-6
CASTPGFLNTEAFF
TGTGCCAGTACTCCAGGGTTCCTGAACACTGAAGCTTTCTTT
>17|TRBD1|TRBJ2-7|few|TRBV27
CASSIRGGTGEALQQYF
TGTGCCAGCAGTATCAGGGGGGGGACAGGGGAGGCCTTACAGCAGTACTTC
>13|TRBD1|TRBJ1-2|NA|TRBV15
CATSRGAGGGYTF
TGTGCCACCAGCCGAGGGGCAGGGGGTGGCTACACCTTC
>16|TRBD1|TRBJ1-5|NA|TRBV6-6
CASSYSNRGGSQPQHF
TGTGCCAGCAGTTACTCGAACAGGGGGGGTAGTCAGCCCCAGCATTTT
>13|NA|TRBJ1-1|NA|TRBV7-2
CASKKEGYTEAFF
TGTGCCAGCAAGAAGGAGGGGTACACTGAAGCTTTCTTT
>13|NA|TRBJ2-7|NA|TRBV27
CASSLSGGNEQYF
TGTGCCAGCAGTTTATCAGGGGGAAACGAGCAGTACTTC
>14|NA|TRBJ1-1|NA|TRBV30
CAWRGTARPTEAFF
TGTGCCTGGAGGGGTACAGCCAGGCCCACTGAAGCTTTCTTT